This is a list of T cell receptor beta chains from one sample in a study of blood T cell repertoires in COVID-19. The protocol was immunoSEQ multiplex PCR, while the TCRdb copy is restricted to in-frame clones and leaves out a portion. The sample contains roughly 150,000 clones, 84% of which appear only once. The sample comprised peripheral blood. The receptors were sampled from a woman aged 80 or older with COVID-19, enrolled during active disease. CDR3s leave out the opening cysteine and the closing phenylalanine or tryptophan. D genes are given only for firm matches.

>TRBD1|TRBV7-3|TRBJ1-5
ASSWTGGQPQH
>NA|TRBV28|TRBJ1-1
ATVWTVTRNTEAF
>NA|TRBV10-3|TRBJ2-5
AISEIFLAETQY
>TRBD2|TRBV5-8|TRBJ2-7
ASSLGGGLAGVYEQY
>TRBD2|TRBV5-1|TRBJ2-3
ASSPGVAGTTDTQY
>NA|TRBV7-3|TRBJ2-3
ASSLIAGSGTDTQY
>NA|TRBV4-2|TRBJ1-1
ASIGEGNTEAF
>TRBD2|TRBV9|TRBJ2-7
ASSVDPSGTYEQY
>NA|TRBV28|TRBJ1-5
ASSLESARQDQPQH
>TRBD1|TRBV3-1/TRBV3-2|TRBJ1-6
ASSQVGQGAPLH
>TRBD1|TRBV6-5|TRBJ2-1
ASSYRDRGVDEQF
>NA|TRBV5-1|TRBJ1-1
ASSLARVTEAF
>NA|TRBV5-1|TRBJ2-3
ASSLLGTDTQY
>TRBD1|TRBV4-3|TRBJ2-6
ASSPGQGSGANVLT
>TRBD1|TRBV19|TRBJ2-1
ASRTTGGRLSYNEQF
>TRBD2|TRBV28|TRBJ2-3
ASRGAGGRGGRDTQY
>TRBD2|TRBV11-1|TRBJ2-7
ASSTSGRLYEQY
>NA|TRBV28|TRBJ2-6
ASSLGGITGANVLT
>NA|TRBV18|TRBJ1-2
ASSQEWGGYGYT
>NA|TRBV7-3|TRBJ1-5
ASSSTGNNQPQH
>NA|TRBV9|TRBJ2-3
ASSVGGTEDTQY